This T cell receptor beta chain was identified during a study of identical twins. TCRdb independently ran MiXCR on the 5' RACE reads; one entry per CDR3 protein. The table has hundreds of thousands of distinct CDR3 sequences, roughly 6% seen once. The CDR3 is 14 amino acids. Germline V CDR1 and CDR2: MNHEY, SMNVEV (reference sequence). The germline V and J ends were trimmed by 5 bases and 4 bases, with 11 bases remaining between them. The table lists this clonotype with many counts. The antigen remains undetermined. Study-wide results and limits: Among monozygotic twins, out-of-frame TCR alpha sharing exceeded what models predicted.

This chain links TRBV27 with TRBJ1-4; D unresolved. Sequencing was performed on naive T cells sorted from blood. This receptor was obtained from a man between 18 and 29 years old in good health. The CDR3 loop reads CASSPPGFNEKLFF. CDR3 nucleotides: TGTGCCAGCAGTCCCCCGGGTTTTAATGAAAAACTGTTTTTT.